Reported below is one T cell receptor beta chain. The antigen is not known. The length of the CDR3 is 16 residues. The germline V gene has CDR1 SGHTA and CDR2 FQGNSA. V dropped 5 bases and J dropped 4 bases, with 18 bases sitting between them. Using immunoSEQ multiplex PCR, the repertoire was profiled, and TCRdb retains in-frame clones only, with some absent. This table has 35,000 to 45,000 clones, more than 75% appearing once. These data originate in a study of OX40 agonist ivuxolimab in advanced cancers. At the level of the study: Of the participants, 40% had some prior anti-PD-1, anti-PD-L1 or anti-CTLA-4 therapy, which was allowed.

Patients with autoimmune history or systemic immunosuppression were excluded. Study results and limitations: Clonal expansion among partial responders at 0.1-3.0 mg/kg ranked near the lowest. CD4+ and CD8+ blood T cells expanded clonally by week 6 at 0.1 to 3.0 mg/kg.

This TCR came from an adult with an advanced solid tumor such as melanoma, head and neck, liver or kidney cancer. V usage is TRBV7-2 and J usage is TRBJ2-4, with D maybe TRBD2 (6 bases). The source was CD4+ or CD8+ T cells sorted from blood, collected in a trial of the OX40 agonist ivuxolimab. Here the CDR3 DNA reads TGTGCCAGCAGCCTCACTGGAGGGCCTATTAAAAACATTCAGTACTTC. Translated, it gives CASSLTGGPIKNIQYF.